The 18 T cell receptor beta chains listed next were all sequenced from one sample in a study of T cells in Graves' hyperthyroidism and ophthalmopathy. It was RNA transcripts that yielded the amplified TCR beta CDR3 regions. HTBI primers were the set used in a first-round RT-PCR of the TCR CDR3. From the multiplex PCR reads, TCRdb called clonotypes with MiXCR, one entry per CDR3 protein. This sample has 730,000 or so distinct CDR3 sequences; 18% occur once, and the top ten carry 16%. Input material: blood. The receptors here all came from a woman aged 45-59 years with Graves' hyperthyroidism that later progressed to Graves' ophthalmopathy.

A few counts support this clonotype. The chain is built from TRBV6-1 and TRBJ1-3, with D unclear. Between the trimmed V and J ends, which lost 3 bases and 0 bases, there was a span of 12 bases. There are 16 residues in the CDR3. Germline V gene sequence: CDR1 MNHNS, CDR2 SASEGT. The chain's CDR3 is CASSEGHLDSGNTIYF. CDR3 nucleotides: TGTGCCAGCAGTGAGGGTCATCTCGACTCTGGAAACACCATATATTTT.

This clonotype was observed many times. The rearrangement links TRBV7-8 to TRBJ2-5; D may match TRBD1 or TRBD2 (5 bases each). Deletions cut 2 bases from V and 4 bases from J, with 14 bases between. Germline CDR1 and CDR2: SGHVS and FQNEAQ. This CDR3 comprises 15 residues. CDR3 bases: TGTGCCAGCAGCTTAATTCGGGGCGAGGGAGAGACCCAGTACTTC. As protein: CASSLIRGEGETQYF.

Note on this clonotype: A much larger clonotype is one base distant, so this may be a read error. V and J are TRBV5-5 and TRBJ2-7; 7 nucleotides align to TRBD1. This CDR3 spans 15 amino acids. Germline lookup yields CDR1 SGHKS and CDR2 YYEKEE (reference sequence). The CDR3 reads CASSPKTGWDYEQYF. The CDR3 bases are TGCGCCAGCAGTCCGAAGACAGGGTGGGACTACGAGCAGTACTTC. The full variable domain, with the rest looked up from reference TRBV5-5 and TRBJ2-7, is DAGVTQSPTHLIKTRGQQVTLRCSPISGHKSVSWYQQVLGQGPQFIFQYYEKEERGRGNFPDRFSARQFPNYSSELNVNALLLGDSALYLCASSPKTGWDYEQYFGPGTRLTVT.

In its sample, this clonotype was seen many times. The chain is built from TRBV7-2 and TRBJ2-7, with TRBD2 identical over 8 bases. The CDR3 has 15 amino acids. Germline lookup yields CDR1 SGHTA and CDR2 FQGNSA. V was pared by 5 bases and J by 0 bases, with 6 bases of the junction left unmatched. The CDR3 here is CASSRPGLGSYEQYF. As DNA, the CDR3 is TGTGCCAGCAGCAGACCGGGACTAGGCTCCTACGAGCAGTACTTC.

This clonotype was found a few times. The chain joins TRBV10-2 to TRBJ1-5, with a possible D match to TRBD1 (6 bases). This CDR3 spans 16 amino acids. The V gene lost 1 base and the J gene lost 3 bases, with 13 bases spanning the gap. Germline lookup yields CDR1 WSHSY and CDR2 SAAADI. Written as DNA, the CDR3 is TGCGCCAGCAGTGAGTTGGTCAGGGGAACCAATCAGCCCCAGCATTTT. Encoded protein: CASSELVRGTNQPQHF.

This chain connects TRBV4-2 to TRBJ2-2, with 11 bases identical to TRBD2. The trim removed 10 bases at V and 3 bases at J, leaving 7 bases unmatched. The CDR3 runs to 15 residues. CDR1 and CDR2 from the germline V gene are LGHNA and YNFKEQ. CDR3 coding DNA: TGTGCCACCCAGTTAGCGGGGGGGCACACCGGGGAGCTGTTTTTT. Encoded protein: CATQLAGGHTGELFF.

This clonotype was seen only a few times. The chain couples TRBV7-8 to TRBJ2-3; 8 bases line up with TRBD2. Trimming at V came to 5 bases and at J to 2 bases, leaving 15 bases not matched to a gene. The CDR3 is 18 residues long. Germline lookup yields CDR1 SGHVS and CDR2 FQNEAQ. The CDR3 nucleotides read TGTGCCAGCAGCCTGCAAATTCGGGGGGGAAAAAACACAGATACGCAGTATTTT. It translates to CASSLQIRGGKNTDTQYF.

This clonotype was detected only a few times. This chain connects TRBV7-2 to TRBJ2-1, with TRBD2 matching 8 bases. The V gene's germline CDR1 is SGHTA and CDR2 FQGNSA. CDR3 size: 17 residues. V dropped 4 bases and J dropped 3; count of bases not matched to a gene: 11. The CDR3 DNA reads TGTGCCAGCAGCTCTCCTTCCGCGGGGGGCAGCTACAATGAGCAGTTCTTC. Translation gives CASSSPSAGGSYNEQFF.

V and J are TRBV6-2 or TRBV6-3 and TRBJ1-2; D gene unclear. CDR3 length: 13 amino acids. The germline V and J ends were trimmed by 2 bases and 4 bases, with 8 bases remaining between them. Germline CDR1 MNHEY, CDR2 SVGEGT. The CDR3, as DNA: TGTGCCAGCAGTTACAGTCAGTCCTATGGCTACACCTTC. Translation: CASSYSQSYGYTF.

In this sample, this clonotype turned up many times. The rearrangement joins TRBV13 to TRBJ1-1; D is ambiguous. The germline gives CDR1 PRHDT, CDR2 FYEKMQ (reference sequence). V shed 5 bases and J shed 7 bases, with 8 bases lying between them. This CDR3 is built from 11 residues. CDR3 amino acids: CASSTGDEAFF. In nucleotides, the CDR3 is TGTGCCAGCAGCACCGGGGATGAAGCTTTCTTT.

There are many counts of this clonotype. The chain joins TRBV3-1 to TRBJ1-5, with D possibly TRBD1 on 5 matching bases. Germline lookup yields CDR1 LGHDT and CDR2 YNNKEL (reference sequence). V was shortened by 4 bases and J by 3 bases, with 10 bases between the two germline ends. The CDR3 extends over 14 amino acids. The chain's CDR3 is CASSRDSFNQPQHF. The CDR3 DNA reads TGTGCCAGCAGCCGAGACAGTTTCAATCAGCCCCAGCATTTT.

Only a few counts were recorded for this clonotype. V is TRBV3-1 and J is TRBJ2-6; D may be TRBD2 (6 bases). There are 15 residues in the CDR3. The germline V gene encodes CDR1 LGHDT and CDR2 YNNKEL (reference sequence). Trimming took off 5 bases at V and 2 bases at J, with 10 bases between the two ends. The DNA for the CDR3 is TGTGCCAGCAGCAAACCGGGGGCTGGGGCCAACGTCCTGACTTTC. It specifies CASSKPGAGANVLTF.

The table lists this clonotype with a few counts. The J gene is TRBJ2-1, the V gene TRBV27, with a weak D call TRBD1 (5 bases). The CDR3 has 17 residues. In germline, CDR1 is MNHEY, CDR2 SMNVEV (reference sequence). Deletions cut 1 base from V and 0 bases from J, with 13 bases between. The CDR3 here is CASSLYNRLSSYNEQFF. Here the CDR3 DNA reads TGTGCCAGCAGTTTATATAACAGGTTAAGCTCCTACAATGAGCAGTTCTTC.

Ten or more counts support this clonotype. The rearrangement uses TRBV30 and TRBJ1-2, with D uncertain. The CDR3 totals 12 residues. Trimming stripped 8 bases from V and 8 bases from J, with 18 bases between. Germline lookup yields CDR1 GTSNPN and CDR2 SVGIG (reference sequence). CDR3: CASPRQEQGYTF. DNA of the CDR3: TGTGCCAGCCCCCGGCAGGAACAGGGCTACACCTTC.

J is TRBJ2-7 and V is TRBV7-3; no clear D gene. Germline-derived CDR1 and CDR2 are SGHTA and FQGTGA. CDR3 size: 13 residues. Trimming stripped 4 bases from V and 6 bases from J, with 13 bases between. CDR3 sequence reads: CASSSPSWPEQYF. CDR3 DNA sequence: TGTGCCAGCAGCTCTCCTTCGTGGCCCGAGCAGTACTTC.

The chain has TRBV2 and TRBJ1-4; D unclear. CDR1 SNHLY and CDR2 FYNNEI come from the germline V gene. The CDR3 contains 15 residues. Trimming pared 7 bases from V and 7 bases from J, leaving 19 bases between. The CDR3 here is CASKGTDQVGEKLFF. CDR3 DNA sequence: TGTGCCAGCAAGGGAACAGACCAGGTCGGTGAAAAACTGTTTTTT.

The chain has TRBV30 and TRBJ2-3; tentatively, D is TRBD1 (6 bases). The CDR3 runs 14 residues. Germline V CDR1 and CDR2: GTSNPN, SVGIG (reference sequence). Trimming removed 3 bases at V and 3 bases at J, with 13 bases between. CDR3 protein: CAWRRGIRTDTQYF. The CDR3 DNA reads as TGTGCCTGGAGGAGGGGGATAAGGACAGATACGCAGTATTTT.

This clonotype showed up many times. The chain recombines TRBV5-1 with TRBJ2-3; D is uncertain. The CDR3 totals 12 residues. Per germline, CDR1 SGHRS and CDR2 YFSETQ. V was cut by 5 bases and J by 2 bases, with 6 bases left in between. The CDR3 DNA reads TGCGCCAGCAGATCGATCACAGATACGCAGTATTTT. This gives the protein CASRSITDTQYF.